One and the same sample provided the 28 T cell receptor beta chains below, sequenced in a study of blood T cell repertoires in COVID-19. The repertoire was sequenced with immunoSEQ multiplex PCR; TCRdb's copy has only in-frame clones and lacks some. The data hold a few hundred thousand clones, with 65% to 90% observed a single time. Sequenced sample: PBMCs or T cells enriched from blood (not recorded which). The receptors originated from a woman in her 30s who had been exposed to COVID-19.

The CDR3 DNA follows: TGTGCCAGCAGTCTACAGGGGGCGAACGGGGATGAGCAGTTCTTC. It translates to CASSLQGANGDEQFF. The chain employs TRBV6-5 and TRBJ2-1; TRBD1 aligns across 9 bases. The CDR3 consists of 15 residues. The V gene's germline CDR1 is MNHEY and CDR2 SVGAGI. Trimming removed 5 bases from V and 8 bases from J; junction bases left unmatched: 10.

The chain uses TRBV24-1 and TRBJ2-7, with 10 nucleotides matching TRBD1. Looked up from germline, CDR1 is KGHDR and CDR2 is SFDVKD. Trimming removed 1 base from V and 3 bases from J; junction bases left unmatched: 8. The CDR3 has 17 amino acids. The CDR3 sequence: CATSDFSSDRGGYEQYF. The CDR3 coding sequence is TGTGCCACCAGTGATTTCTCCTCGGACAGGGGGGGCTACGAGCAGTACTTC.

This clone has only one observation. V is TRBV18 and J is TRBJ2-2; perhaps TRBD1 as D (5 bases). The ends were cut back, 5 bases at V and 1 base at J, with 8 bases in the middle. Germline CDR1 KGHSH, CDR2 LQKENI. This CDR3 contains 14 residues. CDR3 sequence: CASSAGQNTGELFF. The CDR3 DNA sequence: TGTGCCAGCTCAGCCGGACAGAACACCGGGGAGCTGTTTTTT.

CDR3 loop: CASSIRDRLYEQYF. CDR3 bases: TGTGCCAGCAGCATCCGGGACAGGCTATACGAGCAGTACTTC. The chain is built from TRBV21-1 and TRBJ2-7; the D call TRBD1 from the table was never checked on the DNA. TRBV21-1 is described as a pseudogene. The CDR3 sequence is 14 residues long.

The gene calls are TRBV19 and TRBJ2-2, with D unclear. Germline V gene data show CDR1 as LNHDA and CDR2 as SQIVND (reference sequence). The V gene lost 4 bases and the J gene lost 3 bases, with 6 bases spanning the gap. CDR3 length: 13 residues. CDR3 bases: TGTGCCAGTAGTAAGTCGGACACCGGGGAGCTGTTTTTT. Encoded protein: CASSKSDTGELFF. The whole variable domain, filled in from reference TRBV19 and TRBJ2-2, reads DGGITQSPKYLFRKEGQNVTLSCEQNLNHDAMYWYRQDPGQGLRLIYYSQIVNDFQKGDIAEGYSVSREKKESFPLTVTSAQKNPTAFYLCASSKSDTGELFFGEGSRLTVL.

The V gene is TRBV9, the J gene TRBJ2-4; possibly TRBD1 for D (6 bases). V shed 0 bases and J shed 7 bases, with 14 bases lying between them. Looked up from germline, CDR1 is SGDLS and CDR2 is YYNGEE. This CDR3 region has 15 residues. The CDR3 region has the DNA TGTGCCAGCAGCGTAGACGGTGCAGGGGTCAACATTCAGTACTTC. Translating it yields CASSVDGAGVNIQYF.

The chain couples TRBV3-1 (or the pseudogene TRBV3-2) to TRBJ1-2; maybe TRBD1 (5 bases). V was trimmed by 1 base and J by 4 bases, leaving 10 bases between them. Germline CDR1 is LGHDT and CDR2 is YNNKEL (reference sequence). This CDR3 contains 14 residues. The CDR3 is CASSQVDRSYGYTF. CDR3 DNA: TGTGCCAGCAGCCAAGTCGACAGATCCTATGGCTACACCTTC.

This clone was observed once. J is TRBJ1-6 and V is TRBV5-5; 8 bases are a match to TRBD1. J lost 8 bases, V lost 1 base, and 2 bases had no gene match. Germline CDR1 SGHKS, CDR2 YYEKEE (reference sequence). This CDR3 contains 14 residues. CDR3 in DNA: TGTGCCAGCAGCTTGCAGGGGGCGTATTCACCCCTCCACTTT. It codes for CASSLQGAYSPLHF.

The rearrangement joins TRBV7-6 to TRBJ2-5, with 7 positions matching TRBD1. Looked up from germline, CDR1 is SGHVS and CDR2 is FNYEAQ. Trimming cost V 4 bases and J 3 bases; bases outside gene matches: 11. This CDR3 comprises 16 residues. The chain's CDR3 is CASSSAPQDREETQYF. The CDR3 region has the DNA TGTGCCAGCAGCTCAGCCCCGCAAGACAGGGAAGAGACCCAGTACTTC.

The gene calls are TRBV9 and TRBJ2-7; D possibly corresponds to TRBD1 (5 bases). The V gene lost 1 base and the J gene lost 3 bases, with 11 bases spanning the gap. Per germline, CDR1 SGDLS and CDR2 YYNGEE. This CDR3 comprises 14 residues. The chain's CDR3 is CASSVQTQGYEQYF. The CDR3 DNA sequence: TGTGCCAGCAGCGTACAAACCCAGGGCTACGAGCAGTACTTC.

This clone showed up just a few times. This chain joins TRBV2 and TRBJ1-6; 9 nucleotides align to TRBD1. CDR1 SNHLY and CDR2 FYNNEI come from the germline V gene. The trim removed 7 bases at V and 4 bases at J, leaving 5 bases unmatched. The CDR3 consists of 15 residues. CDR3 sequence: CASTEGTGYNSPLHF. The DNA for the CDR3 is TGTGCCAGCACCGAGGGGACAGGGTATAATTCACCCCTCCACTTT.

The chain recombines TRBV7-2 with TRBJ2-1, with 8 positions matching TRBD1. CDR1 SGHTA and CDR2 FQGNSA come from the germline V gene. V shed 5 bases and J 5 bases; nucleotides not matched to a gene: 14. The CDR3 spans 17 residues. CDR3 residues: CASSQNRGVWRNNEQFF. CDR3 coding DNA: TGTGCCAGCAGCCAAAACAGGGGGGTGTGGAGGAACAATGAGCAGTTCTTC.

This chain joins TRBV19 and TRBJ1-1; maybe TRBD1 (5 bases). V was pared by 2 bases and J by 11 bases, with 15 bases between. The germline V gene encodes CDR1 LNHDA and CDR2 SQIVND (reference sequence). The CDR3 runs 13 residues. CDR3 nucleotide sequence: TGTGCCAGTAGTATACTCGGGGCCCGGGAGGCTTTCTTT. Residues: CASSILGAREAFF.

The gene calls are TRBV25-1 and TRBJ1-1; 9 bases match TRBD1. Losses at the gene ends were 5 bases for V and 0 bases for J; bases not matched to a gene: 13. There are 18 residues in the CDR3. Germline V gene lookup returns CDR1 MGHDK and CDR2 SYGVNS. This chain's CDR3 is CASSSQQTGGVVNTEAFF. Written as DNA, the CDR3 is TGTGCCAGCAGTTCCCAGCAGACAGGGGGAGTGGTGAACACTGAAGCTTTCTTT.

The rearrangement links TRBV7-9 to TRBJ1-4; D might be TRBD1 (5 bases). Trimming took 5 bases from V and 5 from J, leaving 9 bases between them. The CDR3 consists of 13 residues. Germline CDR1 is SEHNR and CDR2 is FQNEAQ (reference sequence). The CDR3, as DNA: TGTGCCAGCAGCACACAGGTCAATGAAAAACTGTTTTTT. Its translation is CASSTQVNEKLFF.

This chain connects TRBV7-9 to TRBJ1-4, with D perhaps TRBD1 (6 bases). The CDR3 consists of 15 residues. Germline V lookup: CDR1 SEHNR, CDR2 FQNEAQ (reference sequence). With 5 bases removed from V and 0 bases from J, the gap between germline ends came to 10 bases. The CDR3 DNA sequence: TGTGCCAGCAGCCGGGGGGGCTCAACTAATGAAAAACTGTTTTTT. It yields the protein CASSRGGSTNEKLFF.

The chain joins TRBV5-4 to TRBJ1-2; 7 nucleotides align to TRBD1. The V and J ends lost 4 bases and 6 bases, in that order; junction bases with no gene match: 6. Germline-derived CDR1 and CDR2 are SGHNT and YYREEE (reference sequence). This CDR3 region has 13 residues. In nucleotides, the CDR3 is TGTGCCAGCAGCACCGGAACAGGGGATGGCTACACCTTC. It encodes CASSTGTGDGYTF.

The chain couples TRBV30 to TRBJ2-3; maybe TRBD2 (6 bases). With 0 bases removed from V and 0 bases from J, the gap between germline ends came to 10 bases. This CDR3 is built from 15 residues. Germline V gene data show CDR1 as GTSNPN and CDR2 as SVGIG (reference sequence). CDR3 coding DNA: TGTGCCTGGAGTGTATGGGACTTAAGCACAGATACGCAGTATTTT. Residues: CAWSVWDLSTDTQYF.

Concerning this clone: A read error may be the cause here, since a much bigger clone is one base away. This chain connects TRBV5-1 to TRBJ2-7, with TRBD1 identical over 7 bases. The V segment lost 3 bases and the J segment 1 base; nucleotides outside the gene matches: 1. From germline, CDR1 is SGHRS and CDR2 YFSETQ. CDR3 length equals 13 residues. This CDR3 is CASSSTGSYEQYF. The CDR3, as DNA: TGCGCCAGCAGCTCGACAGGGTCCTACGAGCAGTACTTC.

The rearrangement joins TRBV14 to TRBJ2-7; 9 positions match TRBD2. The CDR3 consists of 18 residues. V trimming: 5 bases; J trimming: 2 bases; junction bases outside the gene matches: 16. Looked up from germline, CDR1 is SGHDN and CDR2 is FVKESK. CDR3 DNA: TGTGCCAGCAGCAGTACAGTGGTGTCCGAGCGGGGGGCCTACGAGCAGTACTTC. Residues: CASSSTVVSERGAYEQYF.

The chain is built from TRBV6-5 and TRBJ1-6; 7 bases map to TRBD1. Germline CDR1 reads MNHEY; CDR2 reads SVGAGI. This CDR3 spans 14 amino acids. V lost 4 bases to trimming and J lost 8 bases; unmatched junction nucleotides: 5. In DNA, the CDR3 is TGTGCCAGCAGTTTGACAGGGATTGATTCACCCCTCCACTTT. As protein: CASSLTGIDSPLHF.

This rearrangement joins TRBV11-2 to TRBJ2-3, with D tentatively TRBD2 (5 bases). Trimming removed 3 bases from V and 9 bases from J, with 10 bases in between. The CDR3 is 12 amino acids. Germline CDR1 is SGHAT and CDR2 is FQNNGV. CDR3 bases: TGTGCCAGCAGCTTGGAGGTTATGACGCAGTATTTT. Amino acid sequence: CASSLEVMTQYF.

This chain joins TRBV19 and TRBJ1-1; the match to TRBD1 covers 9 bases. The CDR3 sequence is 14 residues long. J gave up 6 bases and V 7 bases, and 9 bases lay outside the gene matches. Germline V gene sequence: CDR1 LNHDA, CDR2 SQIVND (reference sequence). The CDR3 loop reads CASIHRGLFAEAFF. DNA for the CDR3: TGTGCCAGTATACACAGGGGGCTTTTTGCTGAAGCTTTCTTT.

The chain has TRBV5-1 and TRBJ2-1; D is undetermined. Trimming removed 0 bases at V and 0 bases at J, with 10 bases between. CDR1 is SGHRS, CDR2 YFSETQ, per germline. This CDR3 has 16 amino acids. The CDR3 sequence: CASSLGSTLSYNEQFF. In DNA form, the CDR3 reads TGCGCCAGCAGCTTGGGATCTACCCTCTCCTACAATGAGCAGTTCTTC.

Here the CDR3 reads CASSIDGSVGFATNEKLFF. Written as DNA, the CDR3 is TGTGCCAGTAGTATAGATGGCTCGGTGGGCTTTGCAACTAATGAAAAACTGTTTTTT. J is TRBJ1-4 and V is TRBV19; D unclear. The germline V gene has CDR1 LNHDA and CDR2 SQIVND (reference sequence). The CDR3 consists of 19 residues. Trimming took off 0 bases at V and 0 bases at J, with 17 bases between the two ends.

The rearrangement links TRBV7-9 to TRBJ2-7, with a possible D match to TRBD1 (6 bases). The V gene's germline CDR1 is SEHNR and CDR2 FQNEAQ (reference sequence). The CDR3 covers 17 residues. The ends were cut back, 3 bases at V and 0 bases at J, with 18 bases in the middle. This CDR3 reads CASSLAWTEDSSYEQYF. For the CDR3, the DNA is TGTGCCAGCAGCTTGGCTTGGACAGAGGATAGCTCCTACGAGCAGTACTTC.

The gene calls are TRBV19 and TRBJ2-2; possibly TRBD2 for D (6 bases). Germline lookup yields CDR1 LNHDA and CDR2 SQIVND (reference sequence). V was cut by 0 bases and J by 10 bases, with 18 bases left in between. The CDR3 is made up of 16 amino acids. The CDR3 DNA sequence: TGTGCCAGTAGTATAGATCAGTGGGGAAGGGAGGAGGAGCTGTTTTTT. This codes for CASSIDQWGREEELFF.

The CDR3 spells CASSAVTPSTDTQYF. The CDR3, as DNA: TGTGCCAGCAGTGCGGTAACTCCGAGCACAGATACGCAGTATTTT. The rearrangement links TRBV2 to TRBJ2-3; D unresolved. V was pared by 4 bases and J by 0 bases, with 11 bases between. The CDR3 covers 15 residues. The germline V gene has CDR1 SNHLY and CDR2 FYNNEI.